A single sample is the source of the 31 T cell receptor beta chains below, sequenced in a study of post-analysis software for immune sequencing data. cDNA libraries of TCR beta carried unique molecular identifiers. TCRdb re-called the PCR reads with MiXCR, one entry per CDR3 protein. The sample lists 750,000 to 950,000 distinct CDR3 sequences, approximately 53% occurring once. Antigens of these TCRs are unknown. The study's findings and limits: A handful of TRBV segments were significantly more frequent in patients than in controls. TRBV5-6, TRBV5-1 and TRBV20-1 were among these segments.

The material sequenced was blood. The receptors stem from a girl aged 10-17 years with multiple sclerosis.

With respect to this clonotype: A read error may produce the germline difference seen at one junction end. The V call is TRBV20-1, the J call TRBJ2-7, with TRBD2 matching over 7 bases. The CDR3 covers 17 residues. Germline V CDR1 and CDR2: DFQATT, SNEGSKA (reference sequence). CDR3 nucleotide sequence: TGCAGTGCCAGAGGATCTAGCGGAACCCCTGGGAACTACGAGCAGTACTTC. Protein sequence: CSARGSSGTPGNYEQYF.

The J gene is TRBJ1-1, the V gene TRBV5-5; 12 bases fit TRBD1. CDR1 and CDR2 from the germline V gene are SGHKS and YYEKEE (reference sequence). The ends lost 4 bases at V and 0 bases at J; junction bases unmatched: 10. This CDR3 contains 18 residues. The CDR3 reads CASSRPGTGGDMNTEAFF. The DNA for the CDR3 is TGTGCCAGCAGCCGCCCCGGGACAGGGGGCGATATGAACACTGAAGCTTTCTTT.

A single count supports this clonotype. The genes are TRBV20-1 and TRBJ2-5; either TRBD1 or TRBD2 may supply D (7 bases each). The V and J ends lost 6 bases and 5 bases respectively, with 19 bases between them. Germline V gives CDR1 DFQATT, CDR2 SNEGSKA (reference sequence). The CDR3 is made up of 14 amino acids. The CDR3 is CSAPSGGAWETQYF. The CDR3 DNA follows: TGCAGTGCCCCATCAGGGGGGGCATGGGAGACCCAGTACTTC.

The V call is TRBV29-1, the J call TRBJ2-3, with D perhaps matching TRBD2 (6 bases). Between the trimmed V and J ends, which lost 1 base and 3 bases, there was a span of 14 bases. This CDR3 contains 15 residues. Germline V gene lookup returns CDR1 SQVTM and CDR2 ANQGSEA. The CDR3 loop is CSVEGDSSSTDTQYF. The CDR3 DNA reads TGCAGCGTTGAAGGGGACTCGTCGTCGACAGATACGCAGTATTTT.

This clonotype was observed a few times. This chain links TRBV29-1 with TRBJ2-4, with TRBD1 matching 7 bases. The DNA end is more similar to TRBJ2-7, so the J call may be wrong. Germline V gene lookup returns CDR1 SQVTM and CDR2 ANQGSEA. The CDR3 loop spans 13 amino acids. The CDR3 DNA sequence: TGCAGCGCCGGGGACAGCCTCCCCTACGAGCAGTACTTC. It codes for CSAGDSLPYEQYF.

V gene TRBV3-1 combines with J gene TRBJ2-7; perhaps TRBD2 as D (5 bases). The V and J ends lost 2 bases and 4 bases respectively, with 12 bases between them. From germline, CDR1 is LGHDT and CDR2 YNNKEL (reference sequence). There are 14 residues in the CDR3. CDR3 in amino acids: CASSQSYGLYEQYF. DNA of the CDR3: TGTGCCAGCAGCCAATCGTACGGACTTTACGAGCAGTACTTC.

A word on this clonotype: At one boundary the junction diverges from the germline segment, which might be a read error. This chain joins TRBV3-1 and TRBJ2-5; the D call may be TRBD1 or TRBD2 (5 bases each). The DNA end lines up better with TRBJ2-7; the J call may be wrong. This CDR3 comprises 12 residues. Germline values: CDR1 LGHDT, CDR2 YNNKEL (reference sequence). The CDR3 DNA reads as TGTGCCAGTAGCCGGGGCGCGGCCGAGCAGTACTTC. Translating it yields CASSRGAAEQYF.

The J gene is TRBJ2-4, the V gene TRBV15; D gene ambiguous. The V gene lost 3 bases and the J gene lost 6 bases, with 9 bases spanning the gap. Looked up from germline, CDR1 is LNHNV and CDR2 is YYDKDF (reference sequence). The CDR3 consists of 13 residues. The CDR3 DNA reads as TGTGCCACCAGCAGCGAAGAGCGAAACATTCAGTACTTC. Translation: CATSSEERNIQYF.

This clonotype came up a few times. This rearrangement joins TRBV6-1 to TRBJ2-7, with 9 bases aligning to TRBD2. Germline V lookup: CDR1 MNHNS, CDR2 SASEGT. This CDR3 has 15 amino acids. The trim removed 1 base at V and 3 bases at J, leaving 4 bases unmatched. CDR3 protein: CASSEGVAGVYEQYF. The CDR3 DNA reads TGTGCCAGCAGTGAAGGAGTAGCGGGAGTCTACGAGCAGTACTTC.

The chain joins TRBV6-2 or TRBV6-3 to TRBJ1-5, with D maybe TRBD1 (6 bases). Trimming cost V 6 bases and J 6 bases, with 12 bases left between them. Per germline, CDR1 MNHEY and CDR2 SVGEGT. CDR3 size: 13 residues. CDR3 loop: CASRGTILQPQHF. DNA of the CDR3: TGTGCCAGCAGGGGGACAATCCTTCAGCCCCAGCATTTT.

This rearrangement joins TRBV5-1 to TRBJ2-1; 11 bases are a match to TRBD2. The J segment lost 3 bases and the V segment lost 4 bases, leaving 6 bases of the junction unmatched. The CDR3 spans 16 residues. Germline assignment: CDR1 SGHRS and CDR2 YFSETQ. The CDR3 here is CASSPLAGGVYNEQFF. As DNA, the CDR3 is TGCGCCAGCAGCCCTCTAGCGGGAGGTGTCTACAATGAGCAGTTCTTC.

In the case of this clonotype: A junction boundary mismatches the germline segment, possibly from a read error. This chain links TRBV7-2 with TRBJ2-3; D gene uncertain. The CDR3 is 14 residues long. CDR1 SGHTA and CDR2 FQGNSA come from the germline V gene. The CDR3 bases are TGTGCCGGCAGCTCTCGGATAGCTCCTGTACCGCAGTATTTT. This translates into CAGSSRIAPVPQYF.

The sample holds a few counts of this clonotype. V and J are TRBV6-6 and TRBJ2-3; weak D call: TRBD1 (5 bases). CDR3 length: 14 amino acids. Trimming took 5 bases from V and 1 from J, leaving 10 bases between them. CDR1 is MNHNY and CDR2 is SVGAGI in the germline V gene (reference sequence). CDR3 DNA: TGTGCCAGCAGTCAGGCACAGGGCACAGATACGCAGTATTTT. This gives the protein CASSQAQGTDTQYF.

The J gene is TRBJ2-1, the V gene TRBV20-1; 13 nucleotides match TRBD2. Germline trimming cut 6 bases from V and 7 bases from J; bases unmatched to any gene: 3. CDR3 length: 13 amino acids. Germline CDR1 is DFQATT and CDR2 is SNEGSKA (reference sequence). CDR3 coding DNA: TGCAGTGCGGGACTAGCGGGGCGGAATGAGCAGTTCTTC. It codes for CSAGLAGRNEQFF.

The chain couples TRBV29-1 to TRBJ2-5, with a possible D match to TRBD2 (6 bases). Germline lookup yields CDR1 SQVTM and CDR2 ANQGSEA. V lost 4 bases to trimming and J lost 4 bases, with 10 bases between them. The CDR3 consists of 12 residues. CDR3 bases: TGCAGCGTTGTACTAGCTGCAGAGACCCAGTACTTC. Translation: CSVVLAAETQYF.

This clonotype was seen a handful of times. The J gene is TRBJ1-1, the V gene TRBV5-1; a weak D match, TRBD1 (5 bases). Germline assignment: CDR1 SGHRS and CDR2 YFSETQ. The CDR3 has 15 residues. V lost 1 base and J 6 bases, leaving 16 bases between the germline ends. The DNA for the CDR3 is TGCGCCAGCAGCTTGCGTCAGGGACCGGACGCTGAAGCTTTCTTT. This sequence encodes CASSLRQGPDAEAFF.

This clonotype occurred a few times. The V call is TRBV10-3, the J call TRBJ2-7; D gene unclear. The germline V gene has CDR1 ENHRY and CDR2 SYGVKD. V was cut by 3 bases and J by 6 bases, with 9 bases left in between. CDR3 length equals 12 residues. The DNA for the CDR3 is TGTGCCATCAGTGACGACATGCTCGAGCAGTACTTC. It encodes CAISDDMLEQYF.

The chain couples TRBV20-1 to TRBJ2-7; no clear D. The CDR3 sequence is 14 residues long. Trimming removed 0 bases at V and 0 bases at J, with 9 bases between. Per the germline V gene, CDR1 is DFQATT and CDR2 is SNEGSKA (reference sequence). This chain's CDR3 is CSARDFGSSYEQYF. CDR3 DNA: TGCAGTGCTAGAGATTTCGGAAGCTCCTACGAGCAGTACTTC.

The chain joins TRBV5-1 to TRBJ2-2; 8 nucleotides agree with TRBD1. The V segment lost 4 bases and the J segment 2 bases; nucleotides outside the gene matches: 7. The CDR3 totals 16 residues. Germline V CDR1 and CDR2: SGHRS, YFSETQ. This CDR3 reads CASSEPTGGNTGELFF. CDR3 sequence (DNA): TGCGCCAGCAGCGAGCCCACAGGGGGTAACACCGGGGAGCTGTTTTTT.

The chain employs TRBV5-5 and TRBJ2-1, with 7 bases identical to TRBD1. J lost 0 bases, V lost 2 bases, and 5 bases had no gene match. The CDR3 is made up of 16 amino acids. Germline V CDR1 and CDR2: SGHKS, YYEKEE (reference sequence). CDR3 nucleotides: TGTGCCAGCAGCTTCTCCGGGACAGCCTCCTACAATGAGCAGTTCTTC. The encoded protein is CASSFSGTASYNEQFF. Supplemented by reference TRBV5-5 and TRBJ2-1, the full variable domain reads DAGVTQSPTHLIKTRGQQVTLRCSPISGHKSVSWYQQVLGQGPQFIFQYYEKEERGRGNFPDRFSARQFPNYSSELNVNALLLGDSALYLCASSFSGTASYNEQFFGPGTRLTVL.

The rearrangement joins TRBV5-1 to TRBJ1-2, with D unclear. CDR3 size: 13 residues. Trimming removed 3 bases at V and 6 bases at J, with 12 bases between. Germline loops: CDR1 SGHRS, CDR2 YFSETQ. CDR3 DNA sequence: TGCGCCAGCAGCTCGAGGATAAACCATGGCTACACCTTC. Amino acid sequence: CASSSRINHGYTF.

The V gene is TRBV29-1, the J gene TRBJ1-1, with 7 nucleotides matching TRBD1. After removal of 1 base from V and 2 bases from J, the junction contained 10 bases not matched to a gene. Germline CDR1 and CDR2: SQVTM and ANQGSEA. The CDR3 runs to 16 residues. CDR3 sequence: CSVEVFKTGENTEAFF. Here the CDR3 DNA reads TGCAGCGTTGAAGTGTTTAAAACAGGGGAAAACACTGAAGCTTTCTTT.

This clonotype has a handful of counts. The V gene is TRBV6-5, the J gene TRBJ2-1, with 8 bases identical to TRBD2. Germline CDR1 MNHEY, CDR2 SVGAGI. The CDR3 length is 15 residues. The ends lost 4 bases at V and 3 bases at J; junction bases unmatched: 5. The CDR3: CASSFIAGSYNEQFF. CDR3 bases: TGTGCCAGCAGTTTTATAGCGGGGAGCTACAATGAGCAGTTCTTC.

As regards this clonotype: One junction end does not reproduce the germline sequence, and a read error may be involved. The V and J genes are TRBV3-1 and TRBJ2-3; 8 bases are shared with TRBD2. The CDR3 has 15 residues. From germline, CDR1 is LGHDT and CDR2 YNNKEL (reference sequence). In DNA form, the CDR3 reads TGTACCAGCAGCCCCCGGGGGGGCAGAACAGATACGCAGTATTTT. Protein: CTSSPRGGRTDTQYF.

This rearrangement joins TRBV3-1 to TRBJ2-1; unclear D gene. V lost 4 bases, J lost 5 bases, and 6 bases lay in between. The germline CDR1 and CDR2 sequences are LGHDT and YNNKEL (reference sequence). This CDR3 has 12 residues. This CDR3 reads CASSPGDNEQFF. DNA for the CDR3: TGTGCCAGCAGCCCCGGAGACAATGAGCAGTTCTTC.

DNA of the CDR3: TGTGCCAGCAGCTTGGGTACCGGGGGTGATGGCTACACCTTC. The encoded protein is CASSLGTGGDGYTF. The rearrangement uses TRBV5-5 and TRBJ1-2; tentatively, D is TRBD1 (5 bases). This CDR3 is 14 amino acids long. Germline V CDR1 and CDR2: SGHKS, YYEKEE (reference sequence). V was trimmed by 0 bases and J by 6 bases, leaving 12 bases between them.

CDR3 sequence reads: CSARDRKLAGTYEQYF. The CDR3 DNA sequence: TGCAGTGCTAGAGATAGGAAGCTAGCGGGGACCTACGAGCAGTACTTC. The chain has TRBV20-1 and TRBJ2-5, with 9 bases lining up with TRBD2. The DNA end favors TRBJ2-7, so the J call may be wrong. In germline, CDR1 is DFQATT, CDR2 SNEGSKA (reference sequence). This CDR3 contains 16 residues.

J is TRBJ2-1 and V is TRBV12-3 or TRBV12-4; D possibly matches TRBD1 or TRBD2 (5 bases each). V was trimmed by 7 bases and J by 2 bases, leaving 15 bases between them. The CDR3 spans 15 residues. CDR3 nucleotides: TGTGCCAGCAACCCCTACGGGGACCCCTACAATGAGCAGTTCTTC. It encodes CASNPYGDPYNEQFF.

The chain recombines TRBV27 with TRBJ2-7; 9 positions agree with TRBD2. The J call may be faulty, since TRBJ2-5 better matches the DNA end. CDR3 length equals 14 residues. Germline CDR1 MNHEY, CDR2 SMNVEV (reference sequence). The CDR3 bases are TGTGCCAGCAGGATTAGCGGGAGTACGGAGACCCAGTACTTC. This encodes CASRISGSTETQYF.

The rearrangement links TRBV4-1 to TRBJ1-5, with 7 bases fitting TRBD1. CDR3 length: 15 amino acids. After removal of 5 bases from V and 3 bases from J, the junction contained 7 bases not matched to a gene. The germline V gene encodes CDR1 MGHRA and CDR2 YSYEKL. The CDR3 DNA follows: TGCGCCAGCAGCTCATTTACAGGGGACAATCAGCCCCAGCATTTT. Its protein is CASSSFTGDNQPQHF.

The table lists this clonotype with a few counts. The junction and the germline gene differ at one end; a read error may be behind it. The chain recombines TRBV20-1 with TRBJ2-4; perhaps D is TRBD1 or TRBD2 (5 bases each). Germline CDR1 DFQATT, CDR2 SNEGSKA (reference sequence). The CDR3 is made up of 13 amino acids. As DNA, the CDR3 is TGTAGTGCTCCCCGGGGCGGTGTAAACATTCAGTACTTC. This sequence encodes CSAPRGGVNIQYF.